This T cell receptor (beta chain) is drawn from a study of cytomegalovirus exposure and HLA in healthy donors. Study results and caveats: It was approximately 160 TCR beta chains that were listed as cytomegalovirus-associated. CMV antigen specificity was confirmed in vitro for three CMV-associated chains. Sequencing artifact likely explains a cluster of highly shared sequence variants.

PCR primers comprised 60 Vbeta and 13 Jbeta primers. Here immunoSEQ multiplex PCR was the method, and the copy in TCRdb shows in-frame clones only, minus some. This table holds under 100,000 clones, about three fifths found once. Germline CDR1 is KGHSH and CDR2 is LQKENI. The ends were cut back, 5 bases at V and 6 bases at J, with 17 bases in the middle. The CDR3 sequence is 15 residues long. Details on this clone: Its antigen is as yet unknown.

The sample taken for sequencing was PBMCs. The V and J genes are TRBV18 and TRBJ2-1, with TRBD1 as a possible D gene (6 bases). The sequence was collected from a woman younger than 45 in good health and CMV-seropositive. CDR3 amino acids: CASSTTLVGGNEQFF. The CDR3 region has the DNA TGTGCCAGCTCAACCACATTAGTAGGGGGCAATGAGCAGTTCTTC.